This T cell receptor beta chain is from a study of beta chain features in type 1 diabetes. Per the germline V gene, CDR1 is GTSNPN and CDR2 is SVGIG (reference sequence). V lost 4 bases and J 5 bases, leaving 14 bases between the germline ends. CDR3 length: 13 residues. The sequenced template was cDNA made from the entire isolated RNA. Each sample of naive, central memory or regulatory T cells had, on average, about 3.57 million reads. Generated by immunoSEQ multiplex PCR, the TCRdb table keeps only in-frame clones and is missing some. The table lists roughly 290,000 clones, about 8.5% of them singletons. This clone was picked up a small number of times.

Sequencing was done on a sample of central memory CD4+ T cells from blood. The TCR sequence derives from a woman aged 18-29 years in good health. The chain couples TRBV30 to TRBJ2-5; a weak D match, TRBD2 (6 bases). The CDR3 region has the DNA TGTGCCTGGAATGGTAGGGCGGGGGAGACCCAGTACTTC. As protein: CAWNGRAGETQYF.